The 20 T cell receptor beta chains presented below share a single source sample, sequenced in a study of T cell responses to AZD1222 COVID-19 vaccine. Profiled with immunoSEQ multiplex PCR; TCRdb holds only in-frame clones, not every one. The sample yields some 180,000 clones, 85% to 95% seen once. The input for sequencing was peripheral blood, taken 28 days after the second dose of the MenACWY control vaccine. Source of these receptors: an adult who received the MenACWY meningococcal vaccine as a control.

The count of this clone is one. This chain links TRBV7-2 with TRBJ2-1; 10 bases match TRBD2. CDR3 length: 14 residues. Looked up from germline, CDR1 is SGHTA and CDR2 is FQGNSA. Trimming at V came to 5 bases and at J to 6 bases, leaving 4 bases not matched to a gene. The CDR3 DNA follows: TGTGCCAGCAGCCCCAGGACTAGCGGCAATGAGCAGTTCTTC. Translation: CASSPRTSGNEQFF.

The chain couples TRBV5-1 to TRBJ1-3; 7 nucleotides line up with TRBD1. Germline V gene lookup returns CDR1 SGHRS and CDR2 YFSETQ. Trimming at V came to 5 bases and at J to 3 bases, leaving 5 bases not matched to a gene. CDR3 size: 14 residues. For the CDR3, the DNA is TGCGCCAGCAGTTCGACAGGGAGTGGAAACACCATATATTTT. Protein sequence: CASSSTGSGNTIYF.

The V gene is TRBV7-6, the J gene TRBJ2-3, with D perhaps TRBD1 (5 bases). The length of the CDR3 is 15 residues. The germline gives CDR1 SGHVS, CDR2 FNYEAQ. Trimming cost V 0 bases and J 6 bases, with 13 bases left between them. The CDR3 is CASSLAGQGMDTQYF. The CDR3, as DNA: TGTGCCAGCAGCTTAGCGGGTCAGGGTATGGATACGCAGTATTTT.

This chain links TRBV23-1 with TRBJ2-7; 11 positions agree with TRBD1. TRBV23-1 is an open reading frame, and its role is uncertain. V shed 3 bases and J 7 bases; nucleotides not matched to a gene: 17. This CDR3 is built from 18 residues. CDR3 sequence (DNA): TGCGCCAGCAGTCATTGCCCTTCTGATGGACAGGGGGCGCGTGAGCAGTACTTC. As protein: CASSHCPSDGQGAREQYF.

The chain employs TRBV4-1 and TRBJ2-4; D is uncertain. Germline V gene lookup returns CDR1 MGHRA and CDR2 YSYEKL. The CDR3 extends over 15 amino acids. Trimming shortened V by 0 bases and J by 9 bases, and 15 bases separated the two germline ends. The CDR3 sequence: CASSQDGQTVTIQYF. Written as DNA, the CDR3 is TGCGCCAGCAGCCAAGATGGTCAGACGGTAACCATTCAGTACTTC.

This clone was seen only a few times. CDR3 DNA: TGCGCCAGCAGCTCGACAGGGGCTGCTGGCTACACCTTC. Its protein is CASSSTGAAGYTF. V gene TRBV5-1 combines with J gene TRBJ1-2; TRBD1 agrees at 8 bases. The CDR3 has 13 residues. Germline assignment: CDR1 SGHRS and CDR2 YFSETQ. V shed 3 bases, J shed 7 bases, and the junction held 5 bases outside the gene matches.

The chain joins TRBV3-1 (or the pseudogene TRBV3-2) to TRBJ2-7; D gene uncertain. The V end was cut by 3 bases, the J end by 1 base, with 4 bases between. In germline, CDR1 is LGHDT, CDR2 YNNKEL (reference sequence). This CDR3 is 12 amino acids long. CDR3 DNA: TGTGCCAGCAGCCACTGGTCCTACGAGCAGTACTTC. Translating gives CASSHWSYEQYF.

V and J are TRBV6-5 and TRBJ1-1; no clear D. CDR3 length equals 13 residues. In germline, CDR1 is MNHEY, CDR2 SVGAGI. The V gene lost 5 bases and the J gene lost 5 bases, with 12 bases spanning the gap. CDR3 in amino acids: CASSTGPLTEAFF. In DNA, the CDR3 is TGTGCCAGCAGTACGGGTCCCCTAACTGAAGCTTTCTTT.

The CDR3 region is CASSRSGGTYEQYF. CDR3 in DNA: TGCGCCAGCAGCCGATCAGGGGGTACCTACGAGCAGTACTTC. The V and J genes are TRBV5-1 and TRBJ2-7, with 7 bases lining up with TRBD1. V shed 4 bases and J 2 bases; nucleotides not matched to a gene: 6. Germline CDR1 and CDR2: SGHRS and YFSETQ. This CDR3 spans 14 amino acids.

The rearrangement uses TRBV28 and TRBJ2-2; 7 nucleotides match TRBD2. V shed 7 bases, J shed 5 bases, and the junction held 13 bases outside the gene matches. The V gene's germline CDR1 is MDHEN and CDR2 SYDVKM. The CDR3 has 16 residues. The chain's CDR3 is CASTLMDSGGTGELFF. The CDR3 bases are TGTGCCAGCACCCTGATGGATTCGGGGGGAACCGGGGAGCTGTTTTTT.

The chain is built from TRBV7-6 and TRBJ2-2; 8 bases fit TRBD1. This CDR3 region has 16 residues. CDR1 and CDR2 (germline): SGHVS, FNYEAQ. With V trimmed by 1 base and J by 2 bases, 3 bases remained unmatched. CDR3 region: CASSLGTGRNTGELFF. The CDR3 DNA follows: TGTGCCAGCAGCTTAGGGACAGGGAGAAACACCGGGGAGCTGTTTTTT.

The chain uses TRBV5-1 and TRBJ1-3, with D unclear. This CDR3 contains 14 residues. The ends were cut back, 6 bases at V and 4 bases at J, with 14 bases in the middle. Germline CDR1 and CDR2: SGHRS and YFSETQ. CDR3 sequence: CASTLTGSGNTIYF. CDR3 nucleotide sequence: TGCGCCAGCACCCTGACGGGATCGGGAAACACCATATATTTT. The whole variable domain, filled in from reference TRBV5-1 and TRBJ1-3, reads KAGVTQTPRYLIKTRGQQVTLSCSPISGHRSVSWYQQTPGQGLQFLFEYFSETQRNKGNFPGRFSGRQFSNSRSEMNVSTLELGDSALYLCASTLTGSGNTIYFGEGSWLTVV.

The chain is built from TRBV28 and TRBJ2-1, with 13 bases that match TRBD2. The CDR3 contains 19 residues. Germline V gene data show CDR1 as MDHEN and CDR2 as SYDVKM. The junction had 12 bases not matched to a gene; V was cut back by 7 bases and J by 0 bases. CDR3 protein: CASTTEGLAGAHSYNEQFF. As DNA, the CDR3 is TGTGCCAGCACCACCGAAGGACTAGCGGGGGCCCACTCCTACAATGAGCAGTTCTTC.

Regarding this clone: The same CDR3 also results from other DNA sequences found in this sample. V gene TRBV14 combines with J gene TRBJ1-1; D unresolved. Germline V gives CDR1 SGHDN, CDR2 FVKESK. The length of the CDR3 is 14 residues. Trimming stripped 1 base from V and 0 bases from J, with 6 bases between. Here the CDR3 DNA reads TGTGCCAGCAGCCAAGCAGGCATGAACACTGAAGCTTTCTTT. Protein sequence: CASSQAGMNTEAFF.

The chain links TRBV30 to TRBJ2-2; TRBD2 aligns across 9 bases. The germline gives CDR1 GTSNPN, CDR2 SVGIG (reference sequence). This CDR3 is 13 amino acids long. The J segment lost 6 bases and the V segment lost 1 base, leaving 0 bases of the junction unmatched. CDR3 DNA sequence: TGTGCCTGGAGTGGACTAGCGGCCGGGGAGCTGTTTTTT. It specifies CAWSGLAAGELFF. Full variable domain (remainder filled in from reference TRBV30 and TRBJ2-2): SQTIHQWPATLVQPVGSPLSLECTVEGTSNPNLYWYRQAAGRGLQLLFYSVGIGQISSEVPQNLSASRPQDRQFILSSKKLLLSDSGFYLCAWSGLAAGELFFGEGSRLTVL.

The chain has TRBV21-1 and TRBJ1-5. TRBV21-1 is annotated as a pseudogene. The CDR3 has 14 amino acids. The DNA of the CDR3 is TGTGCCAGCAGCAATCAAGGGGAGAATCAGCCCCAGCATTTT. Protein sequence: CASSNQGENQPQHF.

The chain uses TRBV5-1 and TRBJ1-6; 7 positions agree with TRBD1. J lost 6 bases, V lost 0 bases, and 9 bases had no gene match. The CDR3 totals 17 residues. Germline CDR1 is SGHRS and CDR2 is YFSETQ. CDR3 sequence (DNA): TGCGCCAGCAGCTTGGGGACCCTGGCAGGGGGTAATTCACCCCTCCACTTT. Translated: CASSLGTLAGGNSPLHF.

This chain connects TRBV6-4 to TRBJ2-1, with 11 bases matching TRBD2. The CDR3 has 14 amino acids. Germline lookup yields CDR1 MRHNA and CDR2 SNTAGT. With 11 bases clipped from V and 7 bases from J, the junction kept 10 bases outside the gene matches. CDR3 bases: TGTGCCGGAGGGCCGGGACTAGCGGCTAATGAGCAGTTCTTC. Protein product: CAGGPGLAANEQFF.

The chain joins TRBV25-1 to TRBJ2-3; 10 nucleotides align to TRBD2. The CDR3 totals 16 residues. The germline V gene has CDR1 MGHDK and CDR2 SYGVNS. V shed 2 bases, J shed 4 bases, and the junction held 6 bases outside the gene matches. CDR3 sequence: CASSEERGGPSDTQYF. DNA for the CDR3: TGTGCCAGCAGTGAAGAGCGGGGGGGCCCCTCAGATACGCAGTATTTT.

The genes are TRBV5-1 and TRBJ1-6, with a possible D match to TRBD1 (6 bases). Germline assignment: CDR1 SGHRS and CDR2 YFSETQ. This CDR3 has 17 residues. The V gene lost 4 bases and the J gene lost 11 bases, with 25 bases spanning the gap. This CDR3 reads CASSPGIQGQGRTPLHF. Here the CDR3 DNA reads TGCGCCAGCAGCCCGGGGATCCAGGGGCAGGGCAGAACACCCCTCCACTTT.